These 2 T cell receptor beta chains were all obtained from the same sample, sequenced in a study of control samples from healthy donors and cancer patients. The method was immunoSEQ multiplex PCR; TCRdb's version includes in-frame clones alone and lacks a portion of them. The top ten clones hold roughly 2.5% of a sample with about 100,000 clones, roughly nine tenths of them seen once. Sequencing was done on a sample of blood. Receptors originate from a woman aged 18-30 years in good health.

The rearrangement joins TRBV30 to TRBJ1-1; D gene uncertain. The CDR3 runs 13 residues. The germline gives CDR1 GTSNPN, CDR2 SVGIG (reference sequence). V lost 0 bases and J 4 bases, leaving 9 bases between the germline ends. CDR3 sequence reads: CAWSVAGGTEAFF. DNA of the CDR3: TGTGCCTGGAGTGTAGCGGGCGGCACTGAAGCTTTCTTT.

The V gene is TRBV23-1, the J gene TRBJ2-7; possibly TRBD2 for D (5 bases). TRBV23-1 falls under the ORF class, with uncertain function. The CDR3 totals 13 residues. The V and J ends lost 4 bases and 6 bases respectively, with 13 bases between them. The CDR3 DNA reads as TGCGCCAGCAGTCGGGGTAGCCGGGGCGAGCAGTACTTC. It encodes CASSRGSRGEQYF.